The 25 T cell receptor beta chains below all came from one sample that was sequenced in a study of shared clonotypes between healthy human individuals. Some clones are missing from TCRdb's copy, which holds only in-frame ones; the method was immunoSEQ multiplex PCR. The sample records 2 million to 2.5 million clones, over 90% being singletons. Sequencing input: naive CD4+ T cells from PBMCs. Sample subset: CD45RA+ positively selected. Source of these receptors: a man aged 18-30 years in good health. Some clones in this sample may be carry-over from other donors' samples.

This clone occurred once. The J gene is TRBJ2-1, the V gene TRBV6-6; D is possibly TRBD2 (6 bases). The CDR3 sequence is 15 residues long. Trimming shortened V by 5 bases and J by 4 bases, and 15 bases separated the two germline ends. Per the germline V gene, CDR1 is MNHNY and CDR2 is SVGAGI (reference sequence). CDR3 sequence (DNA): TGTGCCAGCAGTACCTCTAGCGCGCAGTACAATGAGCAGTTCTTC. Protein product: CASSTSSAQYNEQFF.

The genes are TRBV6-1 and TRBJ1-2; D call uncertain. The ends were cut back, 4 bases at V and 7 bases at J, with 19 bases in the middle. The CDR3 totals 15 residues. Germline V lookup: CDR1 MNHNS, CDR2 SASEGT. The CDR3 DNA follows: TGTGCCAGCAGTGTGGGTCGGGAGACTATTTCTGGCTACACCTTC. This gives the protein CASSVGRETISGYTF.

The rearrangement links TRBV28 to TRBJ2-1; TRBD2 matches 9 bases. After removal of 1 base from V and 7 bases from J, the junction contained 8 bases not matched to a gene. CDR1 and CDR2 from the germline V gene are MDHEN and SYDVKM. The CDR3 spans 16 residues. DNA of the CDR3: TGTGCCAGCAGTTTATTCGGTCTAGCGGGAAAGAATGAGCAGTTCTTC. It translates to CASSLFGLAGKNEQFF.

V gene TRBV7-8 combines with J gene TRBJ1-5; no clear D. The V end lost 5 bases, the J end lost 8 bases, and 10 bases lay between the germline ends. The CDR3 has 12 residues. Germline-derived CDR1 and CDR2 are SGHVS and FQNEAQ. The CDR3 nucleotides are TGTGCCAGCAGCCCACATGGAGAGCCCCAGCATTTT. Translating gives CASSPHGEPQHF.

The chain links TRBV6-5 to TRBJ2-3, with a weak D call TRBD1 (5 bases). The CDR3 totals 13 residues. The V end was cut by 2 bases, the J end by 4 bases, with 7 bases between. The germline CDR1 and CDR2 sequences are MNHEY and SVGAGI. The CDR3, as DNA: TGTGCCAGCAGTTACCAGGGTTCAGATACGCAGTATTTT. As protein: CASSYQGSDTQYF.

The chain uses TRBV18 and TRBJ2-5, with 8 nucleotides matching TRBD2. The CDR3 consists of 14 residues. Germline values: CDR1 KGHSH, CDR2 LQKENI. Losses at the gene ends were 5 bases for V and 2 bases for J; bases not matched to a gene: 4. DNA of the CDR3: TGTGCCAGCTCAATGGGGACTAGACAAGAGACCCAGTACTTC. The encoded protein is CASSMGTRQETQYF.

This clone was observed once. This rearrangement joins TRBV5-1 to TRBJ1-2; D possibly corresponds to TRBD1 (5 bases). V was pared by 5 bases and J by 1 base, with 21 bases between. This CDR3 contains 17 residues. The germline V gene encodes CDR1 SGHRS and CDR2 YFSETQ. The CDR3 spells CASRSAGTRLFNYGYTF. Here the CDR3 DNA reads TGCGCCAGCAGGTCTGCCGGGACTCGGTTATTTAACTATGGCTACACCTTC.

This clone was picked up one time. The chain couples TRBV27 to TRBJ1-1; no reliable D call. CDR1 and CDR2 from the germline V gene are MNHEY and SMNVEV (reference sequence). CDR3 length: 13 amino acids. V lost 4 bases to trimming and J lost 1 base, with 7 bases between them. This CDR3 is CASSWQRNTEAFF. CDR3 DNA sequence: TGTGCCAGCAGTTGGCAGAGGAACACTGAAGCTTTCTTT.

A remark on this clone: Other DNA variants within this sample encode the same CDR3. The rearrangement uses TRBV28 and TRBJ1-5; D is undetermined. The CDR3 extends over 12 amino acids. Deletions cut 2 bases from V and 6 bases from J, with 5 bases between. Germline lookup yields CDR1 MDHEN and CDR2 SYDVKM. DNA of the CDR3: TGTGCCAGCAGTTTAAGCCCTCAGCCCCAGCATTTT. Translation: CASSLSPQPQHF. The entire variable domain, with the rest obtained from reference TRBV28 and TRBJ1-5, is as follows: DVKVTQSSRYLVKRTGEKVFLECVQDMDHENMFWYRQDPGLGLRLIYFSYDVKMKEKGDIPEGYSVSREKKERFSLILESASTNQTSMYLCASSLSPQPQHFGDGTRLSIL.

The J gene is TRBJ2-3, the V gene TRBV19, with 8 bases matching TRBD2. The CDR3 has 16 amino acids. V lost 6 bases to trimming and J lost 4 bases; unmatched junction nucleotides: 12. Germline lookup yields CDR1 LNHDA and CDR2 SQIVND (reference sequence). The CDR3 spells CASRAPGGSGPDTQYF. CDR3 bases: TGTGCCAGTAGGGCACCGGGAGGGAGTGGGCCAGATACGCAGTATTTT.

The J gene is TRBJ1-3, the V gene TRBV7-2; TRBD1 is a possible D gene (5 bases). V was shortened by 10 bases and J by 0 bases, with 13 bases between the two germline ends. The germline gives CDR1 SGHTA, CDR2 FQGNSA. CDR3 length: 14 amino acids. The CDR3 region is CATAVGGSGNTIYF. The CDR3 DNA is TGTGCCACCGCCGTTGGGGGCTCTGGAAACACCATATATTTT.

This rearrangement joins TRBV29-1 to TRBJ1-2; tentative D call: TRBD1 (5 bases). Germline lookup yields CDR1 SQVTM and CDR2 ANQGSEA. V lost 6 bases and J 2 bases, leaving 13 bases between the germline ends. The length of the CDR3 is 13 residues. The CDR3 nucleotides are TGCAGCGTAGGATCGGGACCCAACTATGGCTACACCTTC. This sequence encodes CSVGSGPNYGYTF.

This chain links TRBV6-5 with TRBJ1-1; TRBD1 matches at 11 bases. This CDR3 comprises 15 residues. Germline CDR1 reads MNHEY; CDR2 reads SVGAGI. The J segment lost 3 bases and the V segment lost 1 base, leaving 1 base of the junction unmatched. The chain's CDR3 is CASSYWGQGDTEAFF. Here the CDR3 DNA reads TGTGCCAGCAGTTACTGGGGACAGGGGGACACTGAAGCTTTCTTT.

This chain links TRBV25-1 with TRBJ2-7; 9 nucleotides match TRBD1. Germline assignment: CDR1 MGHDK and CDR2 SYGVNS. There are 14 residues in the CDR3. V lost 4 bases, J lost 3 bases, and 4 bases stayed unmatched. This CDR3 reads CASSARDRDYEQYF. Written as DNA, the CDR3 is TGTGCCAGCAGTGCCCGGGACAGGGACTACGAGCAGTACTTC.

The chain is built from TRBV5-4 and TRBJ2-1; the D gene is possibly TRBD1 (6 bases). The CDR3 extends over 14 amino acids. Germline CDR1 and CDR2: SGHNT and YYREEE (reference sequence). Deletions cut 0 bases from V and 5 bases from J, with 9 bases between. CDR3 DNA sequence: TGTGCCAGCAGCTTGGATGGGGGCGACAATGAGCAGTTCTTC. This codes for CASSLDGGDNEQFF.

The table lists this clone with a count of one. V is TRBV7-9 and J is TRBJ2-7, with TRBD1 as a possible D gene (5 bases). Germline lookup yields CDR1 SEHNR and CDR2 FQNEAQ (reference sequence). V lost 1 base to trimming and J lost 1 base, with 11 bases between them. The length of the CDR3 is 15 residues. The CDR3 DNA reads TGTGCCAGCAGCTTAGGGCGGACACTTTCCTACGAGCAGTACTTC. Its translation is CASSLGRTLSYEQYF. The whole variable domain, remainder taken from reference TRBV7-9 and TRBJ2-7, is DTGVSQNPRHKITKRGQNVTFRCDPISEHNRLYWYRQTLGQGPEFLTYFQNEAQLEKSRLLSDRFSAERPKGSFSTLEIQRTEQGDSAMYLCASSLGRTLSYEQYFGPGTRLTVT.

This chain connects TRBV2 to TRBJ1-5, with 8 bases fitting TRBD1. The length of the CDR3 is 15 residues. Germline lookup yields CDR1 SNHLY and CDR2 FYNNEI. The V segment lost 4 bases and the J segment 6 bases; nucleotides outside the gene matches: 8. The DNA for the CDR3 is TGTGCCAGCAGTGGCACAGGGGGAGCAGGTCAGCCCCAGCATTTT. Its protein is CASSGTGGAGQPQHF.

The chain carries TRBV28 and TRBJ1-2; D not certain. Trimming removed 8 bases at V and 0 bases at J, with 10 bases between. Germline V gene data show CDR1 as MDHEN and CDR2 as SYDVKM. CDR3 size: 13 residues. The CDR3: CASRGGANYGYTF. CDR3 nucleotide sequence: TGTGCCAGCCGCGGCGGGGCTAACTATGGCTACACCTTC.

V usage is TRBV7-3 and J usage is TRBJ2-6, with 8 bases aligning to TRBD1. CDR3 length equals 20 residues. Germline V gene lookup returns CDR1 SGHTA and CDR2 FQGTGA. V lost 0 bases and J lost 0; bases outside the gene matches: 10. The DNA of the CDR3 is TGTGCCAGCAGCTTAACGTTGTCAGGACAGGGCGGCTCTGGGGCCAACGTCCTGACTTTC. It translates to CASSLTLSGQGGSGANVLTF.

This clone was seen just once. The CDR3 here is CASSLKGQGQFF. The CDR3 region has the DNA TGCGCCAGCAGCTTGAAGGGACAGGGGCAGTTCTTC. The rearrangement joins TRBV5-1 to TRBJ2-1; 9 bases are shared with TRBD1. Trimming at V came to 1 base and at J to 12 bases, leaving 2 bases not matched to a gene. CDR1 is SGHRS, CDR2 YFSETQ, per germline. CDR3 length: 12 amino acids.

This chain links TRBV19 with TRBJ1-3, with 8 bases matching TRBD1. There are 18 residues in the CDR3. V dropped 3 bases and J dropped 4; count of bases not matched to a gene: 14. The germline CDR1 and CDR2 sequences are LNHDA and SQIVND (reference sequence). The CDR3 sequence: CASSIQGRQGAGGNTIYF. CDR3 DNA sequence: TGTGCCAGTAGTATTCAAGGCCGCCAGGGGGCCGGAGGAAACACCATATATTTT.

The gene calls are TRBV7-2 and TRBJ2-2; 10 bases are a match to TRBD2. Germline values: CDR1 SGHTA, CDR2 FQGNSA. The junction had 3 bases not matched to a gene; V was cut back by 1 base and J by 4 bases. This CDR3 contains 16 residues. The DNA of the CDR3 is TGTGCCAGCAGCTTAGGTGCTAGCGGGAGCACCGGGGAGCTGTTTTTT. This translates into CASSLGASGSTGELFF.

V is TRBV30 and J is TRBJ2-1; D possibly uses TRBD1 or TRBD2 (6 bases each). The CDR3 has 15 residues. The V gene's germline CDR1 is GTSNPN and CDR2 SVGIG (reference sequence). V shed 0 bases and J shed 6 bases, with 15 bases lying between them. The CDR3 is CAWSVRGTTLNEQFF. CDR3 coding DNA: TGTGCCTGGAGTGTACGCGGGACAACTCTCAATGAGCAGTTCTTC.

The chain uses TRBV11-2 and TRBJ2-3, with TRBD2 identical over 11 bases. Looked up from germline, CDR1 is SGHAT and CDR2 is FQNNGV. The V and J ends lost 5 bases and 1 base, in that order; junction bases with no gene match: 5. The CDR3 sequence is 16 residues long. The CDR3 DNA reads TGTGCCAGCAGCCTTAGCGGGAGGGGGGGCACAGATACGCAGTATTTT. The encoded protein is CASSLSGRGGTDTQYF.

As for this clone: The same CDR3 also results from other DNA sequences found in this sample. V is TRBV28 and J is TRBJ2-7; 7 nucleotides line up with TRBD1. Germline V CDR1 and CDR2: MDHEN, SYDVKM. The V gene end was trimmed by 5 bases and the J gene end by 6 bases; junction bases not matched to a gene: 4. The CDR3 totals 12 residues. This chain's CDR3 is CASSLQGSEQYF. CDR3 nucleotides: TGTGCCAGCAGTCTACAGGGGAGCGAGCAGTACTTC.